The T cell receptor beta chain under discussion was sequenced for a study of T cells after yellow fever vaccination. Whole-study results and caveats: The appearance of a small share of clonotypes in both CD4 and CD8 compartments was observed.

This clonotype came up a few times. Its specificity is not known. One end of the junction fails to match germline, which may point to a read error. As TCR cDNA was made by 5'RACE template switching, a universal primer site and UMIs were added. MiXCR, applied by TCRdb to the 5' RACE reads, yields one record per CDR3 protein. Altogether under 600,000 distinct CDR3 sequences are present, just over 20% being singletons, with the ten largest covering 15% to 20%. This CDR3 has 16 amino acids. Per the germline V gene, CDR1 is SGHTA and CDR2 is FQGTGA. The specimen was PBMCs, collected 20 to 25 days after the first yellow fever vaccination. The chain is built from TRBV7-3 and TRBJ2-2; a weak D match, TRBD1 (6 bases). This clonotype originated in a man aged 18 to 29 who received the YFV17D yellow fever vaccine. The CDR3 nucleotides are TGTGCCAGCAGCCCAGGGATGGGGGCGAACACCGGGGAGATGTTTTTT. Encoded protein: CASSPGMGANTGEMFF.